This T cell receptor beta chain was obtained from a study of identical twins. Study observations and caveats: In zero-insertion analyses, partial confounding could arise from invariant MAIT and iNKT cells. A lower insertion count was a feature of abundant cord blood beta clonotypes, with no such feature in memory repertoires.

As for this clonotype: What it recognizes is unknown.

Germline V gives CDR1 SGHRS, CDR2 YFSETQ. This CDR3 has 16 residues. V lost 5 bases and J lost 2, with 14 bases in between. TCRdb passed the 5' RACE reads through MiXCR, listing each CDR3 protein once. The sample yields nearly 900,000 distinct CDR3 sequences, 9% to 15% seen once. Donors were all healthy Caucasians. The same specimen was also included in a second study, on yellow fever vaccine responses in identical twins.

Sequenced input: PBMCs. V usage is TRBV5-1 and J usage is TRBJ2-6; tentatively, D is TRBD2 (6 bases). This TCR derives from a young woman in good health. For the CDR3, the DNA is TGCGCCAGCAGATTTGGAGGGGAGGCTGGGGCCAACGTCCTGACTTTC. This sequence encodes CASRFGGEAGANVLTF.